This is a list of T cell receptor beta chains from one sample in a study of CD8 T cells in Susac syndrome. TCRdb reprocessed the immunoSEQ multiplex PCR reads with MiXCR, giving one entry per CDR3 protein. The profile shows over 120,000 distinct CDR3 sequences, approximately 95% of them singletons. The sequenced sample consisted of CD4+ T cells from PBMCs. These receptors were collected from a human donor with Susac syndrome. Both conserved end residues are part of each CDR3. Clone size, where shown, is once, few, many, or a class for clones that have expanded.

size: NA; V: TRBV29-1; length: 14; J: TRBJ2-1; CDR3: CSVRSGGLYNEQFF
size: NA; V: TRBV7-9; length: 12; J: TRBJ1-1; CDR3: CASSSQLTEAFF
size: NA; V: TRBV29-1; length: 14; J: TRBJ2-7; CDR3: CSVGTSGRGYEQYF
size: NA; V: TRBV20-1; length: 13; J: TRBJ2-5; CDR3: CSAEDSLQETQYF
size: NA; V: TRBV5-1; length: 15; J: TRBJ1-5; CDR3: CASSLDGQLNQPQHF
size: NA; V: TRBV9; length: 12; J: TRBJ1-1; CDR3: CASSATGTEAFF
size: NA; V: TRBV6-4; length: 16; J: TRBJ2-1; CDR3: CASSDRGGTSYNEQFF
size: once; V: TRBV9; length: 14; J: TRBJ1-6; CDR3: CASSRTGDGSPLHF
size: NA; V: TRBV5-1; length: 13; J: TRBJ2-1; CDR3: CASSAGTYNEQFF
size: few; V: TRBV20-1; length: 13; J: TRBJ1-1; CDR3: CSARGTGNTEAFF
size: NA; V: TRBV30; length: 13; J: TRBJ2-7; CDR3: CAWDPTSGTKQYF
size: NA; V: TRBV5-1; length: 13; J: TRBJ1-2; CDR3: CASSSGQSRGYTF
size: NA; V: TRBV28; length: 14; J: TRBJ1-5; CDR3: CASSFQGGRQPQHF
size: NA; V: TRBV30; length: 17; J: TRBJ2-1; CDR3: CAWSFRGGFDPYNEQFF
size: NA; V: TRBV5-1; length: 15; J: TRBJ1-5; CDR3: CASSLEGGSNQPQHF
size: NA; V: TRBV3-1; length: 16; J: TRBJ1-1; CDR3: CASSPKFVGRGSEAFF
size: NA; V: TRBV12-3/TRBV12-4; length: 14; J: TRBJ2-7; CDR3: CASSKGLAGVEQYF
size: NA; V: TRBV20-1; length: 15; J: TRBJ2-7; CDR3: CSARSGTTSTYEQYF
size: NA; V: TRBV20-1; length: 16; J: TRBJ1-5; CDR3: CSAEGGRTYSNQPQHF
size: NA; V: TRBV20-1; length: 16; J: TRBJ1-2; CDR3: CSARDNPGQGVGGYTF
size: NA; V: TRBV14; length: 16; J: TRBJ2-2; CDR3: CASSPPGQVSGGELFF
size: NA; V: TRBV20-1; length: 15; J: TRBJ1-2; CDR3: CSASIRTGKHYGYTF
size: NA; V: TRBV4-3; length: 15; J: TRBJ2-2; CDR3: CASTRQQRGTGELFF
size: once; V: TRBV18; length: 12; J: TRBJ1-5; CDR3: CASSPDNQPQHF
size: NA; V: TRBV20-1; length: 14; J: TRBJ2-2; CDR3: CSAPRRGRAGELFF
size: NA; V: TRBV14; length: 11; J: TRBJ2-3; CDR3: CASSHGDTQYF